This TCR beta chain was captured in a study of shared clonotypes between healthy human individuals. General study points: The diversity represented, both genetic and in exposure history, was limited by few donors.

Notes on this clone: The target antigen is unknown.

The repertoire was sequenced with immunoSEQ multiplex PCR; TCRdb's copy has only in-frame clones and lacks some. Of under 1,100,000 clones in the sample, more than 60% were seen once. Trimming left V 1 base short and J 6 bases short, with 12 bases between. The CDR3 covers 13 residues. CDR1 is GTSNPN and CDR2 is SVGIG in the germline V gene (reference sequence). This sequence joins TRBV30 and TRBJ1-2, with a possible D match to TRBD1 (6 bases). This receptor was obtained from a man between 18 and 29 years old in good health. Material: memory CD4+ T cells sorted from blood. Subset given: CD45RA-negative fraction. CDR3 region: CAWSAPGVDGYTF. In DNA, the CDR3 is TGTGCCTGGAGTGCCCCAGGGGTTGATGGCTACACCTTC. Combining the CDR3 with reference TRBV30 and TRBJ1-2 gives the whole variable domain SQTIHQWPATLVQPVGSPLSLECTVEGTSNPNLYWYRQAAGRGLQLLFYSVGIGQISSEVPQNLSASRPQDRQFILSSKKLLLSDSGFYLCAWSAPGVDGYTFGSGTRLTVV.